This is a list of T cell receptor beta chains from one sample in a study of PD-L1 blockade in urothelial cancer. The protocol was immunoSEQ multiplex PCR, while the TCRdb copy is restricted to in-frame clones and leaves out a portion. The sample contains approximately 36,000 clones, 84% of which appear only once. Sequences were derived from PBMCs, sampled around atezolizumab (anti-PD-L1) treatment. The origin of the receptors is a man in his forties with urothelial cancer. CDR3s include the opening cysteine and the closing phenylalanine or tryptophan. Fields, in order: V gene, D gene, clone size, J gene, CDR3 DNA, CDR3 protein. A D gene is named only where the DNA matches it firmly. Not all rows give a size; the values are once, few, many and, for expanded clones, a class.

TRBV5-4	NA	NA	TRBJ2-4	TGTGCCAGCTCGCAGGACAAAAACATTCAGTACTTC	CASSQDKNIQYF
TRBV6-4	NA	NA	TRBJ1-1	TGTGCCAGCAGTGACTCCGACAAGAACACTGAAGCTTTCTTT	CASSDSDKNTEAFF
TRBV28	TRBD1	once	TRBJ2-7	TGTGCCAGCAGTTTTCAGGACAGGGCCCCCTCTTACGAGCAGTACTTC	CASSFQDRAPSYEQYF
TRBV19	NA	NA	TRBJ2-5	TGTGCCAGTAGTATCAGTGCCAGATCCCTCCAAGAGACCCAGTACTTC	CASSISARSLQETQYF
TRBV4-2	TRBD2	NA	TRBJ2-3	TGTGCCAGCAGCCCTCTAGCGGGAGAGTCCGTTACGCAGTATTTT	CASSPLAGESVTQYF
TRBV6-4	NA	NA	TRBJ2-5	TGTGCCAGCAGTGCTACAGGGGAGGAAGGGACCCAGTACTTC	CASSATGEEGTQYF
TRBV28	NA	NA	TRBJ2-1	TGTGCCAGCAGTCCGATGCTAGGATCGGCTAACAATGAGCAGTTCTTC	CASSPMLGSANNEQFF
TRBV6-5	NA	NA	TRBJ1-1	TGTGCCAGCAGTTACTCGGAGGTGGTGGGCACTGAAGCTTTCTTT	CASSYSEVVGTEAFF
TRBV6-5	NA	NA	TRBJ1-1	TGTGCCAGCAGTGGGGGCGGGGGTGGGAACACTGAAGCTTTCTTT	CASSGGGGGNTEAFF
TRBV7-2	TRBD2	NA	TRBJ2-5	TGTGCCAGCAGCTTAGGGGTCACTAGCGGACAGCAGACCCAGTACTTC	CASSLGVTSGQQTQYF
TRBV9	TRBD2	once	TRBJ2-1	TGTGCCAGCAGCCCCAGACTAGCGGGGGGCTACAATGAGCAGTTCTTC	CASSPRLAGGYNEQFF
TRBV7-2	NA	NA	TRBJ1-1	TGTGCCAGCAGCTCCCGATCGGACACTGAAGCTTTCTTT	CASSSRSDTEAFF